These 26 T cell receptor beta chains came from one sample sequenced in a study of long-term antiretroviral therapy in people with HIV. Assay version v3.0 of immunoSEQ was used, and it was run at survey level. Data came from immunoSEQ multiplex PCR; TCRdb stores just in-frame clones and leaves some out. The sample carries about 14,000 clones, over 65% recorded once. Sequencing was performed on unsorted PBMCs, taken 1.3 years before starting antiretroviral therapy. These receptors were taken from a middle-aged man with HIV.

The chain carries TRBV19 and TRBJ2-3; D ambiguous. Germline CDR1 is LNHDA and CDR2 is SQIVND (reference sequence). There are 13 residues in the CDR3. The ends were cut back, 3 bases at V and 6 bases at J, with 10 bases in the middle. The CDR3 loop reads CASSMWLEDTQYF. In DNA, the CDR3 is TGTGCCAGTAGTATGTGGTTAGAGGATACGCAGTATTTT.

The CDR3 DNA reads TGTGCCAGCAGCTTACCGATTACAGGTATCCCTGGCGAGCAGTACTTC. As protein: CASSLPITGIPGEQYF. This chain joins TRBV7-6 and TRBJ2-7; possible D gene TRBD1, 5 bases. The CDR3 has 16 residues. CDR1 SGHVS and CDR2 FNYEAQ come from the germline V gene. V lost 2 bases, J lost 6 bases, and 20 bases lay in between.

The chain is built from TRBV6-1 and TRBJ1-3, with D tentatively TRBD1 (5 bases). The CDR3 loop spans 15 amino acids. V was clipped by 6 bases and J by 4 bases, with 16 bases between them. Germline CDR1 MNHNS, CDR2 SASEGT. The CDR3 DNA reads TGTGCCAGCAGGGGAGCAGGGATGAGCGGAAACACCATATATTTT. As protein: CASRGAGMSGNTIYF.

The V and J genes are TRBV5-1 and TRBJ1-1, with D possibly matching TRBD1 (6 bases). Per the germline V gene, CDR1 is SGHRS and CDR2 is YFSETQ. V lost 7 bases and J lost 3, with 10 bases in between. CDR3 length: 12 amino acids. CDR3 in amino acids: CASRQVDTEAFF. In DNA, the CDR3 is TGCGCCAGCCGACAGGTGGACACTGAAGCTTTCTTT.

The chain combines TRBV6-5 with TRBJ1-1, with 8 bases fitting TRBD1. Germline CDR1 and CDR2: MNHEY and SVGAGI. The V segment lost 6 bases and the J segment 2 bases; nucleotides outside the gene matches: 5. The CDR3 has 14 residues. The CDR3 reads CASSLGQGNTEAFF. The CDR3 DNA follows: TGTGCCAGCAGCCTTGGACAGGGTAACACTGAAGCTTTCTTT.

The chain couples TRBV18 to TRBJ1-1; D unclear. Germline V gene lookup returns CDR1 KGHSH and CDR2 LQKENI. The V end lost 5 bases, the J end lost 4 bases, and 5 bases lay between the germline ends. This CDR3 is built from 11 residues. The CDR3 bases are TGTGCCAGCTCAGATGCCACTGAAGCTTTCTTT. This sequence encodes CASSDATEAFF. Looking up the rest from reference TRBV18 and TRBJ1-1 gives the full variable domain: NAGVMQNPRHLVRRRGQEARLRCSPMKGHSHVYWYRQLPEEGLKFMVYLQKENIIDESGMPKERFSAEFPKEGPSILRIQQVVRGDSAAYFCASSDATEAFFGQGTRLTVV.

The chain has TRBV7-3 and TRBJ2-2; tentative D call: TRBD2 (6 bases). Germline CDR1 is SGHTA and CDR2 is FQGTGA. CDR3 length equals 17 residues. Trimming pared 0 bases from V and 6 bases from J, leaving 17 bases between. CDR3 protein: CASSLTLAGLGAGELFF. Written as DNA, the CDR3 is TGTGCCAGCAGCTTAACCCTGGCGGGGTTGGGCGCCGGGGAGCTGTTTTTT.

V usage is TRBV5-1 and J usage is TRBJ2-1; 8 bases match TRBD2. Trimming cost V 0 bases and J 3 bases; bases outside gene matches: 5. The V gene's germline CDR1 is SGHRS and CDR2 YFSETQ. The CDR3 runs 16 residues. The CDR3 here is CASSLEGTSGYNEQFF. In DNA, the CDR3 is TGCGCCAGCAGCTTGGAAGGGACTAGTGGCTACAATGAGCAGTTCTTC.

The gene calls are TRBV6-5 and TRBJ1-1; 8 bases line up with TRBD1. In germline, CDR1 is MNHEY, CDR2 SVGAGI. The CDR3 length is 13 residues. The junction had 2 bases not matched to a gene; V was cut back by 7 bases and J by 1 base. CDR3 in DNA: TGTGCCAGCACCGACAGGGGGAACACTGAAGCTTTCTTT. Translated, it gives CASTDRGNTEAFF.

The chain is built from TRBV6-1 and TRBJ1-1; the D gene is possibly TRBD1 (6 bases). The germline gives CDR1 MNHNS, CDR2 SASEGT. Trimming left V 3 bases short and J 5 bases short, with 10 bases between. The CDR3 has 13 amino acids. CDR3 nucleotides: TGTGCCAGCAGTGACACAGGGAGGACTGAAGCTTTCTTT. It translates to CASSDTGRTEAFF.

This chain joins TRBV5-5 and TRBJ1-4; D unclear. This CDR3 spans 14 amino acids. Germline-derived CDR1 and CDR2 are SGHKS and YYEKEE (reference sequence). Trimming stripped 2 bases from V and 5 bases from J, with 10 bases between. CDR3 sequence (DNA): TGTGCCAGCAGCTTAGGACGGATAAATGAAAAACTGTTTTTT. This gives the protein CASSLGRINEKLFF. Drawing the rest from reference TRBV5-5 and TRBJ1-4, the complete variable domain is DAGVTQSPTHLIKTRGQQVTLRCSPISGHKSVSWYQQVLGQGPQFIFQYYEKEERGRGNFPDRFSARQFPNYSSELNVNALLLGDSALYLCASSLGRINEKLFFGSGTQLSVL.

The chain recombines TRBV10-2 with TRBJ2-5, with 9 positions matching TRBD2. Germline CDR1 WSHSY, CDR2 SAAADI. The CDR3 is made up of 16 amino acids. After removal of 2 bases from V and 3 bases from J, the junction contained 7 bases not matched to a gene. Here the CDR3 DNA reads TGCGCCAGCAGTGAGGTGGGCGGGGGGGCGGAAGAGACCCAGTACTTC. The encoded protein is CASSEVGGGAEETQYF.

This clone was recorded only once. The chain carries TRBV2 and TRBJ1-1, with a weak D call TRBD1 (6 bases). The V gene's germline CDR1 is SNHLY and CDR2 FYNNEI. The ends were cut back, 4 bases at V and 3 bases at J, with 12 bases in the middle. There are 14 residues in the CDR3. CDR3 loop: CASSGGATDTEAFF. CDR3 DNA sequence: TGTGCCAGCAGTGGGGGGGCGACGGACACTGAAGCTTTCTTT.

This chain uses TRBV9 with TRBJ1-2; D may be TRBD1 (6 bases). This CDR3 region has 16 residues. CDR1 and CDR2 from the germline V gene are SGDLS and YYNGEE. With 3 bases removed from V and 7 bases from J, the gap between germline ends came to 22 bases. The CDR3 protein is CASSEDPSGGAIGYTF. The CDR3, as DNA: TGTGCCAGCAGCGAGGACCCCTCGGGGGGCGCGATTGGCTACACCTTC.

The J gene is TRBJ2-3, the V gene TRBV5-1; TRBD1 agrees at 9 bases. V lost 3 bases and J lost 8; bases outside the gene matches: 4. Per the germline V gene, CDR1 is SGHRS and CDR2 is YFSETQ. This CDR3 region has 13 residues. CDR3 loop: CASSSRQGGTQYF. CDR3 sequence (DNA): TGCGCCAGCAGCTCCAGACAGGGGGGTACGCAGTATTTT.

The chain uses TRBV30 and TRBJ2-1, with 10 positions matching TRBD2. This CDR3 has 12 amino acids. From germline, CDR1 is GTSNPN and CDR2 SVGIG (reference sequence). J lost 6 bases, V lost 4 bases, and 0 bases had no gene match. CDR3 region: CAWTSGGNEQFF. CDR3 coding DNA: TGTGCCTGGACTAGCGGGGGCAATGAGCAGTTCTTC.

CDR3: CASSEVGTGGDWETQYF. As DNA, the CDR3 is TGTGCCAGCAGTGAAGTGGGGACAGGGGGCGACTGGGAGACCCAGTACTTC. The rearrangement joins TRBV6-1 to TRBJ2-5; 12 nucleotides match TRBD1. V trimming: 1 base; J trimming: 5 bases; junction bases outside the gene matches: 8. CDR3 size: 17 residues. Germline lookup yields CDR1 MNHNS and CDR2 SASEGT.

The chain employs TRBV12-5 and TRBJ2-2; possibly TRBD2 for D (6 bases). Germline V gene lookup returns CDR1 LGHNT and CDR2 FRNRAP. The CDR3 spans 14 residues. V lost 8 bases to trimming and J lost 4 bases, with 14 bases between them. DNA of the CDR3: TGTGCTAGTATACTAGCAGTCTCCACCGGGGAGCTGTTTTTT. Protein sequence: CASILAVSTGELFF.

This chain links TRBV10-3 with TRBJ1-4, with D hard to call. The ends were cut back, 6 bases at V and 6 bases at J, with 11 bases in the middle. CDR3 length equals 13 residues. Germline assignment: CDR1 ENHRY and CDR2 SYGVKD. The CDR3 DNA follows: TGTGCCATCAGGGGCGGAGGTGATGAAAAACTGTTTTTT. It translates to CAIRGGGDEKLFF.

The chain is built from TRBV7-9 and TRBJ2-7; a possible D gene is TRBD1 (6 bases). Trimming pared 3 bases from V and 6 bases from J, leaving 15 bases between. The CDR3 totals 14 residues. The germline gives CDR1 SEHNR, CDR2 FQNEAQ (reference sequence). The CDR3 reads CASSLGRGYPEQYF. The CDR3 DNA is TGTGCCAGCAGCTTGGGCAGGGGCTATCCCGAGCAGTACTTC.

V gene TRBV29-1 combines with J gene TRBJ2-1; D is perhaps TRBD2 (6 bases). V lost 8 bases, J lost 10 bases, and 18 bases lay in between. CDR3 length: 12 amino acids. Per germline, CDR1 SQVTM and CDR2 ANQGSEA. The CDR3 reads CSSWGVGREQFF. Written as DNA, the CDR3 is TGCAGCTCTTGGGGGGTAGGGAGGGAGCAGTTCTTC.

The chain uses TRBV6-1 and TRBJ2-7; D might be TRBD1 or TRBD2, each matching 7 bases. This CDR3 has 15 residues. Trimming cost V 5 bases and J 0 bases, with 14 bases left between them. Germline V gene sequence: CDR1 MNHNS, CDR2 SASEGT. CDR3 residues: CASSHRGGGSYEQYF. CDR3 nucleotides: TGTGCCAGCAGTCACAGGGGAGGGGGCTCCTACGAGCAGTACTTC.

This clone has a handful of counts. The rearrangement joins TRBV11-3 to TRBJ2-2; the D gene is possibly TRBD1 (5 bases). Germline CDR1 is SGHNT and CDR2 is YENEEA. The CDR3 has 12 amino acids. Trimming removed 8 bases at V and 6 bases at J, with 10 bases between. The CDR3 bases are TGTGCCAGCCTCAGGGTCGCCGGGGAGCTGTTTTTT. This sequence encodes CASLRVAGELFF.

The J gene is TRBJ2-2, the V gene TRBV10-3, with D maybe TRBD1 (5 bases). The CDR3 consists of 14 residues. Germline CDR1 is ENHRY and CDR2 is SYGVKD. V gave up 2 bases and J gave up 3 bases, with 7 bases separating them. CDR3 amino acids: CAISEGADTGELFF. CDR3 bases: TGTGCCATCAGTGAGGGGGCCGACACCGGGGAGCTGTTTTTT.

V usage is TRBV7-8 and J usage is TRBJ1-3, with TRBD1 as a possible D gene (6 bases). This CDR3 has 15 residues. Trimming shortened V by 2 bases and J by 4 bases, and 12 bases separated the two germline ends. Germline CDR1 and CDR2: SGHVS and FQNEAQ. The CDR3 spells CASSLLGARGNTIYF. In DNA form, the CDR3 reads TGTGCCAGCAGCTTACTGGGGGCGAGGGGAAACACCATATATTTT.

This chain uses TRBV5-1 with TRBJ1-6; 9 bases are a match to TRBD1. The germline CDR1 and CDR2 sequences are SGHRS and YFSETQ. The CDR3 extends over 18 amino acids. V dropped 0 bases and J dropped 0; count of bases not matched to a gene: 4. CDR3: CASSLVGTGSSYNSPLHF. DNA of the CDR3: TGCGCCAGCAGCTTGGTTGGGACAGGGAGCTCCTATAATTCACCCCTCCACTTT.